These T cell receptor beta chains were read from a single sample in a study of T cells after yellow fever vaccination. TCRdb processed the 5' RACE reads anew with MiXCR; each CDR3 protein has one entry. The sample consists of 120,000 or so distinct CDR3 sequences, about 8.2% of them appearing once. The specimen comprised CD8+ T cells sorted from PBMCs, sampled on the day of the yellow fever booster vaccination. The receptors come from a man aged 18-30 years who received the YFV17D yellow fever vaccine. Both conserved end residues are part of each CDR3. The order of the fields is J gene, D gene, clone size, V gene, CDR3 protein, CDR3 DNA. A D gene is named only where the DNA matches it firmly. Rows may omit the clone size; those that give it use once, few, many or a size class.

TRBJ2-3 | TRBD2 | many | TRBV20-1 | CSAKMGGGASDTQYF | TGCAGTGCTAAAATGGGCGGGGGGGCATCAGATACGCAGTATTTT
TRBJ2-3 | TRBD1 | few | TRBV10-2 | CASSDWTGTTDTQYF | TGCGCCAGCAGTGACTGGACAGGGACCACAGATACGCAGTATTTT
TRBJ2-1 | . | . | TRBV29-1 | CSVEDAGTRSYNEQFF | TGCAGCGTTGAAGATGCCGGTACACGCTCCTACAATGAGCAGTTCTTC
TRBJ2-3 | . | few | TRBV12-3/TRBV12-4 | CASSPRPPGLSLDTQYF | TGTGCCAGCAGTCCCCGACCCCCGGGACTGAGCTTAGATACGCAGTATTTT
TRBJ1-1 | . | . | TRBV6-1 | CASSDHWTANTEAFF | TGTGCCAGCAGTGATCATTGGACGGCGAACACTGAAGCTTTCTTT
TRBJ1-1 | . | few | TRBV27 | CASSWETNTEAFF | TGTGCCAGCTCCTGGGAAACGAACACTGAAGCTTTCTTT
TRBJ2-7 | TRBD2 | . | TRBV6-2/TRBV6-3 | CASSWGGPYEQYF | TGTGCCAGCAGTTGGGGGGGTCCCTACGAGCAGTACTTC
TRBJ2-7 | TRBD1 | many | TRBV4-1 | CASSHTTGESYEQYF | TGCGCCAGCAGCCACACTACAGGGGAATCCTACGAGCAGTACTTC
TRBJ1-5 | . | . | TRBV19 | CASSIGARLEGQPQHF | TGTGCCAGTAGTATAGGCGCTCGGCTAGAGGGACAGCCCCAGCATTTT
TRBJ2-2 | . | . | TRBV10-2 | CASSPLANTGELFF | TGCGCCAGCAGTCCTCTAGCGAACACCGGGGAGCTGTTTTTT
TRBJ2-3 | . | once | TRBV12-5 | CASGLDLGLTDTQYF | TGTGCTAGTGGTTTGGATTTGGGACTCACAGATACGCAGTATTTT
TRBJ2-3 | TRBD1 | . | TRBV7-8 | CASSPRQGEVDTQYF | TGTGCCAGCAGCCCTCGACAGGGGGAGGTAGATACGCAGTATTTT
TRBJ2-7 | . | few | TRBV5-4 | CASSFWGYEQYF | TGTGCCAGCAGCTTCTGGGGGTACGAGCAGTACTTC
TRBJ2-1 | TRBD2 | many | TRBV4-3 | CASSQTSGGPFVNEQFF | TGCGCCAGCAGCCAAACTAGCGGGGGCCCTTTTGTCAATGAGCAGTTCTTC
TRBJ2-1 | . | . | TRBV28 | CASSFLSGSSYNEQFF | TGTGCCAGCAGTTTCCTAAGCGGCTCTTCCTACAATGAGCAGTTCTTC
TRBJ1-6 | . | few | TRBV6-2/TRBV6-3 | CASSREFSDFLNSPLHF | TGTGCCAGCAGTAGAGAATTTTCGGATTTTCTAAATTCACCCCTCCACTTT
TRBJ2-2 | TRBD1 | . | TRBV7-6 | CASSDREPNTGELFF | TGTGCCAGCAGCGACAGGGAACCGAACACCGGGGAGCTGTTTTTT
TRBJ2-1 | . | . | TRBV9 | CASGERSYNEQFF | TGTGCCAGTGGTGAGCGGTCCTACAATGAGCAGTTCTTC
TRBJ1-3 | . | . | TRBV28 | CASSPAQLVRGAGNTIYF | TGTGCCAGCAGCCCGGCTCAACTCGTCAGGGGAGCGGGAAACACCATATATTTT
TRBJ2-3 | TRBD1 | few | TRBV6-4 | CASSFGTGGAADTQYF | TGTGCCAGCAGTTTCGGGACAGGGGGCGCCGCAGATACGCAGTATTTT
TRBJ1-2 | TRBD1 | . | TRBV29-1 | CSAPTGGGGGGGYTF | TGCAGCGCCCCGACAGGGGGCGGGGGTGGAGGAGGCTACACCTTC
TRBJ1-2 | TRBD1 | many | TRBV7-8 | CASSGTAAYTF | TGTGCCAGCAGCGGGACAGCGGCCTACACCTTC
TRBJ2-4 | . | many | TRBV29-1 | CSVDGTTENIQYF | TGCAGCGTTGACGGGACAACTGAAAACATTCAGTACTTC
TRBJ2-7 | . | few | TRBV4-3 | CASSQGPIPGPAYEQYF | TGCGCCAGCAGCCAAGGCCCCATCCCAGGGCCAGCCTACGAGCAGTACTTC
TRBJ1-5 | . | many | TRBV20-1 | CSASVRSNQPQHF | TGCAGTGCTAGTGTCAGGAGCAATCAGCCCCAGCATTTT
TRBJ2-3 | . | many | TRBV7-7 | CASSPIVLAPAGQYF | TGTGCCAGCAGCCCGATCGTGCTAGCTCCGGCTGGGCAGTATTTT
TRBJ2-3 | TRBD2 | few | TRBV9 | CASSPSGGAHTQYF | TGTGCCAGCAGCCCTAGCGGGGGGGCACATACGCAGTATTTT
TRBJ2-5 | TRBD2 | once | TRBV6-6 | CASTLTSGGWEETQYF | TGTGCCAGCACCCTTACTAGCGGGGGCTGGGAAGAGACCCAGTACTTC
TRBJ1-3 | . | few | TRBV11-2 | CASSLVTGVASGNTIYF | TGTGCCAGCAGCTTAGTAACTGGGGTCGCATCTGGAAACACCATATATTTT
TRBJ2-6 | . | few | TRBV7-9 | CASSFSFSGANVLTF | TGTGCCAGCAGCTTTTCCTTCTCTGGGGCCAACGTCCTGACTTTC
TRBJ1-1 | . | few | TRBV29-1 | CSVDWTGGLTEAFF | TGCAGCGTTGACTGGACGGGGGGTCTCACTGAAGCTTTCTTT
TRBJ1-2 | . | . | TRBV7-2 | CASSLSLRDINGYTF | TGTGCCAGCAGCTTATCCCTACGGGACATAAACGGCTACACCTTC
TRBJ2-2 | . | . | TRBV7-8 | CASSPGWTDNTGELFF | TGTGCCAGCAGCCCGGGGTGGACAGACAACACCGGGGAGCTGTTTTTT
TRBJ2-1 | TRBD2 | many | TRBV19 | CASSPTSGDFNEQFF | TGTGCCAGTAGTCCGACTAGCGGGGACTTCAATGAGCAGTTCTTC
TRBJ2-5 | . | . | TRBV7-7 | CASSLSGLGRQETQYF | TGTGCTAGCAGCTTATCAGGGCTCGGTAGACAAGAGACCCAGTACTTC
TRBJ1-5 | . | . | TRBV19 | CASTGSMVQPQHF | TGTGCCAGTACTGGTTCTATGGTTCAGCCCCAGCATTTT
TRBJ2-3 | . | few | TRBV6-5 | CASSPTLVTDTQYF | TGTGCCAGCAGCCCGACCCTCGTCACAGATACGCAGTATTTT
TRBJ1-1 | . | . | TRBV14 | CASSQDWETVDTEAFF | TGTGCCAGCAGCCAAGATTGGGAGACGGTCGACACTGAAGCTTTCTTT
TRBJ2-7 | . | . | TRBV7-2 | CASRREVGTGKPEQYF | TGTGCCAGCAGGCGGGAGGTAGGGACAGGGAAACCCGAGCAGTACTTC
TRBJ2-3 | TRBD2 | few | TRBV7-3 | CASSPMGGSTDTQYF | TGTGCCAGCAGCCCCATGGGGGGGAGCACAGATACGCAGTATTTT
TRBJ1-2 | TRBD1 | few | TRBV29-1 | CSVEGTGVYGYTF | TGCAGCGTTGAGGGGACAGGGGTCTATGGCTACACCTTC
TRBJ1-6 | . | few | TRBV9 | CASSHESSPLHF | TGTGCCAGCAGCCATGAAAGTTCACCCCTCCACTTT
TRBJ2-7 | . | . | TRBV6-5 | CASSPRQVSWYEQYF | TGTGCCAGCAGTCCCCGACAGGTATCCTGGTACGAGCAGTACTTC
TRBJ2-3 | TRBD2 | few | TRBV4-1 | CASSARLAGVTDTQYF | TGCGCCAGCAGTGCCCGACTAGCGGGCGTCACAGATACGCAGTATTTT
TRBJ2-7 | . | . | TRBV5-1 | CASSASPYQGHEQYF | TGCGCCAGCAGCGCCTCACCGTACCAGGGACACGAGCAGTACTTC
TRBJ1-5 | . | . | TRBV7-2 | CASSLEGGFNIQPQHF | TGTGCCAGCAGCTTAGAAGGGGGATTTAACATTCAGCCCCAGCATTTT
TRBJ1-1 | . | . | TRBV7-6 | CASSLAAHGGTEAFF | TGTGCCAGCAGCTTAGCTGCCCACGGGGGCACTGAAGCTTTCTTT
TRBJ2-6 | . | . | TRBV12-3/TRBV12-4 | CASSPSTGSGANVLTF | TGTGCCAGCAGCCCCTCCACAGGGTCCGGGGCCAACGTCCTGACTTTC
TRBJ1-2 | . | . | TRBV4-1 | CASRPSFGGEVQF | TGCGCCAGCAGGCCATCTTTTGGGGGCGAGGTACAATTC
TRBJ1-4 | . | . | TRBV29-1 | CSVEQGGREKLFF | TGCAGCGTTGAACAGGGTGGTCGGGAAAAACTGTTTTTT
TRBJ1-6 | . | few | TRBV5-4 | CASRASMNSPLHF | TGTGCCTCACGAGCCAGTATGAATTCACCCCTCCACTTT
TRBJ2-1 | . | few | TRBV7-6 | CASSFSGEQFF | TGTGCCAGCAGCTTTAGCGGTGAGCAGTTCTTC
TRBJ2-1 | . | . | TRBV11-2 | CASSRPVEERGYNEQFF | TGTGCCAGCAGCCGTCCCGTGGAGGAGCGAGGTTACAATGAGCAGTTCTTC